Presented here are 22 T cell receptor beta chains from one specimen sequenced in a study of beta chain features in type 1 diabetes. Antigens for these TCRs are unknown. Study outcomes and limitations: Patients with Type 1 diabetes showed moderately but significantly shorter TCRB CDR3s in all four CD4+ subsets.

Reverse transcribing all isolated RNA meant expressed TCRB transcripts were sequenced. Clones were sequenced by immunoSEQ multiplex PCR, and TCRdb holds only the in-frame ones, with some missing. The sample carries 310,000 or so clones, 15% recorded once. What was sequenced was naive CD4+ T cells from blood. The receptors were sampled from a man between 18 and 35 years old with type 1 diabetes.

The chain has TRBV27 and TRBJ2-1, with no clear D. Germline CDR1 and CDR2: MNHEY and SMNVEV (reference sequence). This CDR3 contains 13 residues. V was pared by 7 bases and J by 5 bases, with 12 bases between. The CDR3 is CASTSTEHNEQFF. In DNA form, the CDR3 reads TGTGCCAGCACCTCCACAGAACACAATGAGCAGTTCTTC.

The table lists this clone with a few counts. The chain recombines TRBV2 with TRBJ2-7; the match to TRBD1 covers 8 bases. The CDR3 runs to 15 residues. The J segment lost 1 base and the V segment lost 8 bases, leaving 10 bases of the junction unmatched. Germline CDR1 is SNHLY and CDR2 is FYNNEI. For the CDR3, the DNA is TGTGCCAGCGGTTCAGGGGGCATCGTTTCCTACGAGCAGTACTTC. As protein: CASGSGGIVSYEQYF.

The V call is TRBV28, the J call TRBJ2-1, with a weak D call TRBD1 (6 bases). CDR1 MDHEN and CDR2 SYDVKM come from the germline V gene. This CDR3 spans 17 amino acids. V was pared by 6 bases and J by 3 bases, with 21 bases between. The CDR3: CASSLITTGLIYNEQFF. For the CDR3, the DNA is TGTGCCAGCAGCCTCATAACGACAGGCCTCATCTACAATGAGCAGTTCTTC. The variable domain in full, completed from reference TRBV28 and TRBJ2-1, reads DVKVTQSSRYLVKRTGEKVFLECVQDMDHENMFWYRQDPGLGLRLIYFSYDVKMKEKGDIPEGYSVSREKKERFSLILESASTNQTSMYLCASSLITTGLIYNEQFFGPGTRLTVL.

This chain joins TRBV15 and TRBJ2-5; 8 nucleotides match TRBD2. Losses at the gene ends were 8 bases for V and 2 bases for J; bases not matched to a gene: 13. CDR3 length equals 16 residues. Germline CDR1 is LNHNV and CDR2 is YYDKDF (reference sequence). CDR3 amino acids: CATLPRLAGLQETQYF. In nucleotides, the CDR3 is TGTGCCACCTTGCCACGGCTAGCGGGTCTTCAAGAGACCCAGTACTTC.

This clone was seen a few times. The rearrangement joins TRBV29-1 to TRBJ1-2, with D perhaps TRBD1 (6 bases). This CDR3 contains 13 residues. CDR1 is SQVTM, CDR2 ANQGSEA, per germline. V shed 7 bases and J shed 4 bases, with 16 bases lying between them. The CDR3 DNA reads as TGCAGCGCCGAGACAGGCCGGGGCTATGGCTACACCTTC. Translating gives CSAETGRGYGYTF. Full variable domain (outside the CDR3, taken from reference TRBV29-1 and TRBJ1-2): SAVISQKPSRDICQRGTSLTIQCQVDSQVTMMFWYRQQPGQSLTLIATANQGSEATYESGFVIDKFPISRPNLTFSTLTVSNMSPEDSSIYLCSAETGRGYGYTFGSGTRLTVV.

V and J are TRBV28 and TRBJ2-2, with TRBD1 matching 8 bases. There are 14 residues in the CDR3. Per the germline V gene, CDR1 is MDHEN and CDR2 is SYDVKM. Unmatched junction bases numbered 7, after V lost 8 bases and J lost 5 bases. CDR3 DNA: TGTGCCAGCGAAACAGGGGGTCGGACCGGGGAGCTGTTTTTT. Translation: CASETGGRTGELFF.

This sequence joins TRBV15 and TRBJ2-1, with D possibly matching TRBD2 (5 bases). Germline values: CDR1 LNHNV, CDR2 YYDKDF (reference sequence). This CDR3 region has 14 residues. The V end was cut by 3 bases, the J end by 7 bases, with 13 bases between. DNA for the CDR3: TGTGCCACCAGCAGCTCAGGAGGCTATAATGAGCAGTTCTTC. The encoded protein is CATSSSGGYNEQFF. The entire variable domain, with the rest obtained from reference TRBV15 and TRBJ2-1, is as follows: DAMVIQNPRYQVTQFGKPVTLSCSQTLNHNVMYWYQQKSSQAPKLLFHYYDKDFNNEADTPDNFQSRRPNTSFCFLDIRSPGLGDTAMYLCATSSSGGYNEQFFGPGTRLTVL.

The chain recombines TRBV6-5 with TRBJ2-2; D is unresolved. CDR1 and CDR2 (germline): MNHEY, SVGAGI. The CDR3 contains 13 residues. Trimming stripped 2 bases from V and 7 bases from J, with 8 bases between. The CDR3 reads CASSYTASGELFF. CDR3 nucleotides: TGTGCCAGCAGTTACACAGCCAGCGGGGAGCTGTTTTTT.

The chain couples TRBV5-1 to TRBJ1-1; no definite D call. The V gene lost 4 bases and the J gene lost 6 bases, with 10 bases spanning the gap. The germline gives CDR1 SGHRS, CDR2 YFSETQ. CDR3 size: 12 residues. This CDR3 is CASSLNGPEAFF. The CDR3, as DNA: TGCGCCAGCAGCCTAAATGGGCCTGAAGCTTTCTTT.

The chain employs TRBV2 and TRBJ1-2; tentatively, D is TRBD1 (6 bases). CDR1 and CDR2 (germline): SNHLY, FYNNEI. The CDR3 is 12 amino acids. V shed 7 bases and J shed 2 bases, with 8 bases lying between them. Here the CDR3 DNA reads TGTGCCAGCACTGGACAGAACTATGGCTACACCTTC. Its protein is CASTGQNYGYTF.

This clone was seen a few times. The genes are TRBV6-1 and TRBJ2-3, with 7 bases that match TRBD2. The CDR3 length is 15 residues. The V gene's germline CDR1 is MNHNS and CDR2 SASEGT. J gave up 3 bases and V 7 bases, and 10 bases lay outside the gene matches. The DNA for the CDR3 is TGTGCCAGCAATGTCGCGGGAGCAAGGACAGATACGCAGTATTTT. This encodes CASNVAGARTDTQYF.

This clone was seen only a few times. V and J are TRBV7-2 and TRBJ1-5; 8 bases align to TRBD1. The J segment lost 1 base and the V segment lost 4 bases, leaving 9 bases of the junction unmatched. Germline CDR1 SGHTA, CDR2 FQGNSA. The CDR3 runs 17 residues. This CDR3 is CASSWQGARGSNQPQHF. The CDR3 DNA is TGTGCCAGCAGCTGGCAGGGGGCGCGGGGAAGCAATCAGCCCCAGCATTTT.

The V and J genes are TRBV7-2 and TRBJ2-3; 7 nucleotides match TRBD1. Trimming removed 5 bases from V and 3 bases from J; junction bases left unmatched: 5. The CDR3 runs 14 residues. Germline assignment: CDR1 SGHTA and CDR2 FQGNSA. The CDR3 region is CASSPRTGTDTQYF. CDR3 sequence (DNA): TGTGCCAGCAGCCCTCGGACAGGAACAGATACGCAGTATTTT.

This clone was seen a few times. The chain links TRBV30 to TRBJ1-1; no definite D call. V was pared by 2 bases and J by 1 base, with 8 bases between. This CDR3 comprises 13 residues. CDR1 is GTSNPN, CDR2 SVGIG, per germline (reference sequence). The DNA for the CDR3 is TGTGCCTGGAGTATTTCCTCGAACACTGAAGCTTTCTTT. It translates to CAWSISSNTEAFF.

This clone has more than one count but fewer than ten. The chain couples TRBV28 to TRBJ2-5; D might be TRBD2 (5 bases). This CDR3 spans 12 amino acids. Germline V gene lookup returns CDR1 MDHEN and CDR2 SYDVKM. The germline V and J ends were trimmed by 6 bases and 3 bases, with 8 bases remaining between them. The CDR3 is CASSSGKETQYF. CDR3 nucleotide sequence: TGTGCCAGCAGCAGCGGTAAAGAGACCCAGTACTTC. The variable domain in full, completed from reference TRBV28 and TRBJ2-5, reads DVKVTQSSRYLVKRTGEKVFLECVQDMDHENMFWYRQDPGLGLRLIYFSYDVKMKEKGDIPEGYSVSREKKERFSLILESASTNQTSMYLCASSSGKETQYFGPGTRLLVL.

This clone was detected a few times. The chain links TRBV6-5 to TRBJ2-7; 9 nucleotides match TRBD2. The CDR3 spans 14 residues. Trimming cost V 10 bases and J 0 bases; bases outside gene matches: 7. Per the germline V gene, CDR1 is MNHEY and CDR2 is SVGAGI. CDR3 sequence (DNA): TGTGCCACCCACGGGACTAGCCGCTCCTACGAGCAGTACTTC. Translation: CATHGTSRSYEQYF.

The chain's CDR3 is CAWGTGPPGNTIYF. The CDR3 DNA reads as TGTGCCTGGGGTACAGGGCCCCCTGGAAACACCATATATTTT. This chain links TRBV30 with TRBJ1-3, with D possibly matching TRBD1 (6 bases). The CDR3 is 14 amino acids. The V end was cut by 5 bases, the J end by 2 bases, with 13 bases between. CDR1 and CDR2 from the germline V gene are GTSNPN and SVGIG (reference sequence).

V and J are TRBV5-6 and TRBJ1-2; 9 positions agree with TRBD1. CDR1 SGHDT and CDR2 YYEEEE come from the germline V gene. The CDR3 spans 14 residues. With 0 bases clipped from V and 7 bases from J, the junction kept 4 bases outside the gene matches. For the CDR3, the DNA is TGTGCCAGCAGCTTGGGGAACAGGGGGCCTGGCTACACCTTC. It yields the protein CASSLGNRGPGYTF.

V and J are TRBV2 and TRBJ1-1; D not certain. Germline V gives CDR1 SNHLY, CDR2 FYNNEI. The V end was cut by 5 bases, the J end by 4 bases, with 17 bases between. This CDR3 has 15 residues. Here the CDR3 reads CASSSLSGRLTEAFF. The DNA of the CDR3 is TGTGCCAGCAGTTCCCTCTCGGGAAGGCTCACTGAAGCTTTCTTT. Together with reference TRBV2 and TRBJ1-1, the CDR3 gives the full variable domain: EPEVTQTPSHQVTQMGQEVILRCVPISNHLYFYWYRQILGQKVEFLVSFYNNEISEKSEIFDDQFSVERPDGSNFTLKIRSTKLEDSAMYFCASSSLSGRLTEAFFGQGTRLTVV.

A few counts support this clone. The rearrangement uses TRBV7-2 and TRBJ2-1; tentative D call: TRBD2 (6 bases). The CDR3 covers 16 residues. The V gene's germline CDR1 is SGHTA and CDR2 FQGNSA. V was clipped by 5 bases and J by 3 bases, with 17 bases between them. In nucleotides, the CDR3 is TGTGCCAGCAGCCGGATGTGGCGGGACTTCTACAATGAGCAGTTCTTC. This translates into CASSRMWRDFYNEQFF. The variable domain in full, with the rest retrieved from reference TRBV7-2 and TRBJ2-1, is GAGVSQSPSNKVTEKGKDVELRCDPISGHTALYWYRQSLGQGLEFLIYFQGNSAPDKSGLPSDRFSAERTGGSVSTLTIQRTQQEDSAVYLCASSRMWRDFYNEQFFGPGTRLTVL.

The V and J genes are TRBV7-2 and TRBJ2-2; no clear D. Germline V gene sequence: CDR1 SGHTA, CDR2 FQGNSA. V was cut by 1 base and J by 7 bases, with 10 bases left in between. This CDR3 spans 14 amino acids. CDR3 protein: CASSLEPVDGELFF. Here the CDR3 DNA reads TGTGCCAGCAGCTTAGAACCTGTAGACGGGGAGCTGTTTTTT.

The J gene is TRBJ2-1, the V gene TRBV28, with 9 bases matching TRBD2. This CDR3 is built from 15 residues. Germline CDR1 and CDR2: MDHEN and SYDVKM. The trim removed 1 base at V and 8 bases at J, leaving 6 bases unmatched. The CDR3 loop is CASSLLEGLAHEQFF. In DNA form, the CDR3 reads TGTGCCAGCAGTTTATTGGAGGGACTAGCCCATGAGCAGTTCTTC. The full variable domain, with the rest looked up from reference TRBV28 and TRBJ2-1, is DVKVTQSSRYLVKRTGEKVFLECVQDMDHENMFWYRQDPGLGLRLIYFSYDVKMKEKGDIPEGYSVSREKKERFSLILESASTNQTSMYLCASSLLEGLAHEQFFGPGTRLTVL.